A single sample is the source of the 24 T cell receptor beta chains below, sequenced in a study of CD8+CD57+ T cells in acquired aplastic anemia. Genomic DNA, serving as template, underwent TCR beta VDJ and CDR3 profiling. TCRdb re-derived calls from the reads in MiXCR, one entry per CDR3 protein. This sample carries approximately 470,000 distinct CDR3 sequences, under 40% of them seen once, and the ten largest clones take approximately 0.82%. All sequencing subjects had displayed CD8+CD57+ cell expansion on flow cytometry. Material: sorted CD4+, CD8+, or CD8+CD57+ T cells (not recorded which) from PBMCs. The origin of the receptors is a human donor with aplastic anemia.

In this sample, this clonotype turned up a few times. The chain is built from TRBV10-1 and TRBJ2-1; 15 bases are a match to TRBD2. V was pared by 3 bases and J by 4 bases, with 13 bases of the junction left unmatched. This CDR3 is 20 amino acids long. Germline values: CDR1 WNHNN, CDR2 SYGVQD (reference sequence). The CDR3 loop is CASSDIFGLAGGGGYNEQFF. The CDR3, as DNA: TGCGCCAGCAGTGATATATTTGGACTAGCGGGAGGGGGAGGGTACAATGAGCAGTTCTTC.

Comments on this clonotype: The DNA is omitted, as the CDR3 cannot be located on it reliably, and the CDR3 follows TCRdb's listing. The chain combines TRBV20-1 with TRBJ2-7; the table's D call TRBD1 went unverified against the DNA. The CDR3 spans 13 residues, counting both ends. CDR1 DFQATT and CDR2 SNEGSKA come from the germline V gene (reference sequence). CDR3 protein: CSAFGAGTYEQYV.

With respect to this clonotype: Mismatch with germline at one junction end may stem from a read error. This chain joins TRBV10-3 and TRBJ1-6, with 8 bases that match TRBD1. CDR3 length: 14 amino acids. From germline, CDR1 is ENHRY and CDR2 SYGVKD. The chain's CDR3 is CASSWTGYNSPLHF. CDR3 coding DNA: TGTGCCAGCAGTTGGACAGGGTATAATTCACCCCTCCACTTT.

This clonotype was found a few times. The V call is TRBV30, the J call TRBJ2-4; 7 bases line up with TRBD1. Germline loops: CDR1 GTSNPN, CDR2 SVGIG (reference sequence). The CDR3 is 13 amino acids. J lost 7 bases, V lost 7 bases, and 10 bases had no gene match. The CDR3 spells CAYFRDSDNIQYF. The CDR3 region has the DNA TGTGCCTATTTCCGGGACAGCGACAACATTCAGTACTTC.

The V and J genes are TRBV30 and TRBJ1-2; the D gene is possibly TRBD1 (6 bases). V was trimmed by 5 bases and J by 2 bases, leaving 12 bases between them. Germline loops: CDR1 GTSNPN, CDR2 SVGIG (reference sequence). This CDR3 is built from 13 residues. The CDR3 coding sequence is TGTGCCTGGGCGTCAGGGGTAAACTATGGCTACACCTTC. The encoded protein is CAWASGVNYGYTF.

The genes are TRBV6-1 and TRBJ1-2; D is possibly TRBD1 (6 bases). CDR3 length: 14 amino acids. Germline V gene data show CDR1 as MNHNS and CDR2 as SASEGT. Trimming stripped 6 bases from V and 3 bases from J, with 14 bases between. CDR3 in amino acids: CASRTAGAYYGYTF. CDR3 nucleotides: TGTGCCAGCAGAACCGCGGGGGCGTACTATGGCTACACCTTC.

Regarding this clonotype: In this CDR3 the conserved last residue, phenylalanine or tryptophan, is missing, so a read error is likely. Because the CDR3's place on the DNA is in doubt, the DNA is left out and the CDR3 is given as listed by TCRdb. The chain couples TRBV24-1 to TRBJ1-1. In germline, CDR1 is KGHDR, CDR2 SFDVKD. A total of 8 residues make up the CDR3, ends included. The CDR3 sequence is CATSDFRQ.

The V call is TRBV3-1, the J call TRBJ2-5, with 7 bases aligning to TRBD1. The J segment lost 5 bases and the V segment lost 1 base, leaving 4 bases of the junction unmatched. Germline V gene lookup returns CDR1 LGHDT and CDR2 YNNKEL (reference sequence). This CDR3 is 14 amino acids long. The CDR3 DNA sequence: TGTGCCAGCAGCCAAGGACAGGGCCGGGAGACCCAGTACTTC. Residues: CASSQGQGRETQYF.

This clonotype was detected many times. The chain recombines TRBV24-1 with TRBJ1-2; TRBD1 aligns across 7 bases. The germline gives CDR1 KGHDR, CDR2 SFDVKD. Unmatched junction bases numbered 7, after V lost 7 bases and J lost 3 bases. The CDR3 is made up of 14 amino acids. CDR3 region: CATRPGGQHYGYTF. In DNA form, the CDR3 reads TGTGCCACCAGGCCCGGGGGACAGCACTATGGCTACACCTTC.

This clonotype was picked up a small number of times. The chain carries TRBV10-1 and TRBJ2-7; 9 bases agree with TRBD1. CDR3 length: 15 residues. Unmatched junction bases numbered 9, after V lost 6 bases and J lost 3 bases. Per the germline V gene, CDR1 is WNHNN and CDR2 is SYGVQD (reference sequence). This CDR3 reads CASSEGTGFSYEQYF. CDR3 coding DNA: TGCGCCAGCAGCGAGGGGACAGGGTTTAGCTACGAGCAGTACTTC.

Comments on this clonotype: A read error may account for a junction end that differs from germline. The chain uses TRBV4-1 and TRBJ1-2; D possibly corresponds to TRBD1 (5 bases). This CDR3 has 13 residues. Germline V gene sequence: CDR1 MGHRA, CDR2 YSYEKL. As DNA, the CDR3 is TGCGCCAGCAGCCAAGATTTAAGTATCGTCAGGGCCTTC. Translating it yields CASSQDLSIVRAF.

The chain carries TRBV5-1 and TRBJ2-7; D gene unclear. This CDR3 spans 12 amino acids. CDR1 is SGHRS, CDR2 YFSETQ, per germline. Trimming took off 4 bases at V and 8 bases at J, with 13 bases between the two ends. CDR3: CASSAVQGQQYF. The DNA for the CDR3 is TGCGCCAGCAGCGCGGTTCAAGGTCAGCAGTACTTC.

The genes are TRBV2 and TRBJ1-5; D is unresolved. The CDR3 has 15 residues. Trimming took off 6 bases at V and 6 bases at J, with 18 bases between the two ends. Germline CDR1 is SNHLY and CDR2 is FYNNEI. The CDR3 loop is CASSGGEQNIQPQHF. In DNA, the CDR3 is TGTGCCAGCAGCGGCGGGGAACAAAACATTCAGCCCCAGCATTTT.

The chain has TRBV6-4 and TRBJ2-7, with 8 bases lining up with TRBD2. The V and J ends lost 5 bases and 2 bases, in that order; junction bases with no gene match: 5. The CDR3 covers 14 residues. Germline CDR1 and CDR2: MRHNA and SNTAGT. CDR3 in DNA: TGTGCCAGCAGTATAGCGGGGAGGGCCTACGAGCAGTACTTC. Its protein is CASSIAGRAYEQYF.

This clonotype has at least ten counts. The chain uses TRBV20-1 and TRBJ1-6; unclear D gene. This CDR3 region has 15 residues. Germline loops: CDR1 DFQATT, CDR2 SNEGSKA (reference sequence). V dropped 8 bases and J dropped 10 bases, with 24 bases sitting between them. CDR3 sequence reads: CSQPESQGIWSPLHF. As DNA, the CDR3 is TGCAGTCAACCTGAGAGCCAAGGGATATGGTCACCCCTCCACTTT.

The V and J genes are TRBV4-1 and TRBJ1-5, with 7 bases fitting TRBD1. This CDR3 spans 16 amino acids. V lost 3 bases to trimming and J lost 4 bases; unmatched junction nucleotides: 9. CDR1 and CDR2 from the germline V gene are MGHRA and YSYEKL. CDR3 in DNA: TGCGCCAGCAGCCACCCGACAGGGCCCGCAAATCAGCCCCAGCATTTT. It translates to CASSHPTGPANQPQHF.

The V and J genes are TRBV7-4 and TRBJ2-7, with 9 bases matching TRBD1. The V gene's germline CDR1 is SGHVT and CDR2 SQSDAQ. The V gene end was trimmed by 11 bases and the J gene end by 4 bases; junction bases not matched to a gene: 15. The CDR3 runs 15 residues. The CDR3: CAWSITGQGWYEQYF. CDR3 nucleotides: TGTGCCTGGAGTATCACGGGACAGGGCTGGTACGAGCAGTACTTC.

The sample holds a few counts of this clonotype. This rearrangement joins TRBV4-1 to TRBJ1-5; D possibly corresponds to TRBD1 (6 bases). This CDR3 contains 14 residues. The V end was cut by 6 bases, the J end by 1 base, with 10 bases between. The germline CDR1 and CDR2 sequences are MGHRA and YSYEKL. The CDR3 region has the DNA TGCGCCAGCAGACGAGGACAGAGCAATCAGCCCCAGCATTTT. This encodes CASRRGQSNQPQHF.

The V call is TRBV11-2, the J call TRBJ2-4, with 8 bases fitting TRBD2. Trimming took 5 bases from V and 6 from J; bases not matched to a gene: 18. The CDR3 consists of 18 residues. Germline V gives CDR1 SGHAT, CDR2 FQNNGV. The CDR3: CASSRGGGGPRGGNIQYF. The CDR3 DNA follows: TGTGCCAGCAGCAGGGGGGGCGGGGGGCCCAGAGGGGGAAACATTCAGTACTTC.

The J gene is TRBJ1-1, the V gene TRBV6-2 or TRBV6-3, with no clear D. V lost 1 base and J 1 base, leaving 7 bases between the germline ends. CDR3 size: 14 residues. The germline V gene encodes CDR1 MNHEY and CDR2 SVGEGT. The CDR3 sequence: CASSYWRRNTEAFF. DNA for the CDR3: TGTGCCAGCAGTTACTGGCGCCGGAACACTGAAGCTTTCTTT.

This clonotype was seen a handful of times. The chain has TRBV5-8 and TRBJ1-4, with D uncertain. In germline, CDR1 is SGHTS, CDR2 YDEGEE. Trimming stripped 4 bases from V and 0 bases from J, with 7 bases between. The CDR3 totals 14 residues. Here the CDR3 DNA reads TGTGCCAGCAGCCCGGGAGCAACTAATGAAAAACTGTTTTTT. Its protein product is CASSPGATNEKLFF.

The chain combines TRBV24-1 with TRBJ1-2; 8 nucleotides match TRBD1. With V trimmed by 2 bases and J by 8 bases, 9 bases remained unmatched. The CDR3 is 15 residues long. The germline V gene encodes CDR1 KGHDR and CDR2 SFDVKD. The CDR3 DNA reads TGTGCCACCAGTGATTCCGGGGACAGGCCTTTCGGCTACACCTTC. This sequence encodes CATSDSGDRPFGYTF.

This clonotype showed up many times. For the CDR3, the DNA is TGTGCCAGCAGTGAGACAGGGGGCGATTGGAGCTACACCTTC. It translates to CASSETGGDWSYTF. The genes are TRBV2 and TRBJ1-2, with TRBD1 matching 10 bases. CDR3 size: 14 residues. V dropped 3 bases and J dropped 9; count of bases not matched to a gene: 7. Germline V gene sequence: CDR1 SNHLY, CDR2 FYNNEI. The variable domain in full, with the rest retrieved from reference TRBV2 and TRBJ1-2, is EPEVTQTPSHQVTQMGQEVILRCVPISNHLYFYWYRQILGQKVEFLVSFYNNEISEKSEIFDDQFSVERPDGSNFTLKIRSTKLEDSAMYFCASSETGGDWSYTFGSGTRLTVV.

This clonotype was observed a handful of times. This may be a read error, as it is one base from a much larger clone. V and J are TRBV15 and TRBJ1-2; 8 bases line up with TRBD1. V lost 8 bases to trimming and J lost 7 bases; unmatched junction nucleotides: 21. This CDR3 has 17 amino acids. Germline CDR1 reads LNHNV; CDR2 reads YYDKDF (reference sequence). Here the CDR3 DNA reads TGTGCCACCGGCATAAGACAGGGGACAGGAATTCGGGGTGGCTACACCTTC. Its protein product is CATGIRQGTGIRGGYTF.